What follows are 11 T cell receptor beta chains derived from one specimen sequenced in a study of PD-1 blockade in classical Hodgkin lymphoma. Stated time point: cycle 4 day 1 (C4D1), after more than five weeks of nivolumab. Every patient relapsed after autologous stem cell transplantation, and brentuximab vedotin exposure varied. Investigators isolated CD4+ T cells from thawed PBMCs through magnetic negative selection. TCRdb's copy holds only in-frame clones and misses some; the assay was immunoSEQ multiplex PCR. This table has 20,000 to 25,000 clones, roughly 80% appearing once. The specimen was CD4+ T cells from blood, collected before the fourth cycle of nivolumab. These receptors were taken from a human donor with classical Hodgkin lymphoma.

This chain joins TRBV6-4 and TRBJ2-7; D may be TRBD2 (6 bases). CDR1 and CDR2 from the germline V gene are MRHNA and SNTAGT. CDR3 length: 14 amino acids. Trimming pared 11 bases from V and 1 base from J, leaving 18 bases between. The CDR3 sequence is CAGGRRNFSYEQYF. In DNA form, the CDR3 reads TGTGCCGGAGGGCGACGGAACTTTTCCTACGAGCAGTACTTC.

The rearrangement joins TRBV9 to TRBJ1-1; D may be TRBD1 (6 bases). CDR3 length: 12 residues. CDR1 and CDR2 (germline): SGDLS, YYNGEE. V lost 4 bases and J 8 bases, leaving 12 bases between the germline ends. CDR3 residues: CASSPLDREAFF. The DNA of the CDR3 is TGTGCCAGCAGCCCCTTGGACAGAGAAGCTTTCTTT.

This chain uses TRBV6-5 with TRBJ1-2; D is unresolved. V lost 6 bases and J lost 2, with 10 bases in between. The CDR3 extends over 13 amino acids. CDR1 and CDR2 from the germline V gene are MNHEY and SVGAGI. DNA of the CDR3: TGTGCCAGCAGAGCCGACGGGAACTATGGCTACACCTTC. Its protein is CASRADGNYGYTF.

V usage is TRBV19 and J usage is TRBJ1-1; D is undetermined. CDR3 length equals 13 residues. CDR1 LNHDA and CDR2 SQIVND come from the germline V gene (reference sequence). With 6 bases removed from V and 0 bases from J, the gap between germline ends came to 8 bases. In DNA form, the CDR3 reads TGTGCCAGTAGCTTCCTGATGAACACTGAAGCTTTCTTT. Its translation: CASSFLMNTEAFF. The full variable domain, in which reference TRBV19 and TRBJ1-1 provide the parts outside the CDR3, is DGGITQSPKYLFRKEGQNVTLSCEQNLNHDAMYWYRQDPGQGLRLIYYSQIVNDFQKGDIAEGYSVSREKKESFPLTVTSAQKNPTAFYLCASSFLMNTEAFFGQGTRLTVV.

The gene calls are TRBV5-1 and TRBJ2-3, with unresolved D. Trimming stripped 1 base from V and 1 base from J, with 10 bases between. The CDR3 loop spans 15 amino acids. The germline V gene has CDR1 SGHRS and CDR2 YFSETQ. This chain's CDR3 is CASSLMDAGTDTQYF. The CDR3 DNA is TGCGCCAGCAGCTTGATGGACGCTGGCACAGATACGCAGTATTTT. Supplemented by reference TRBV5-1 and TRBJ2-3, the full variable domain reads KAGVTQTPRYLIKTRGQQVTLSCSPISGHRSVSWYQQTPGQGLQFLFEYFSETQRNKGNFPGRFSGRQFSNSRSEMNVSTLELGDSALYLCASSLMDAGTDTQYFGPGTRLTVL.

The genes are TRBV7-2 and TRBJ1-2; 7 nucleotides align to TRBD1. Germline-derived CDR1 and CDR2 are SGHTA and FQGNSA. The CDR3 is made up of 14 amino acids. V dropped 7 bases and J dropped 8; count of bases not matched to a gene: 13. In DNA, the CDR3 is TGTGCCAGCATAAGAGGGACAGAACCCTCCGGCTACACCTTC. Translating it yields CASIRGTEPSGYTF.

The chain is built from TRBV18 and TRBJ2-1; the match to TRBD2 covers 13 bases. V shed 3 bases and J 8 bases; nucleotides not matched to a gene: 7. CDR1 is KGHSH, CDR2 LQKENI, per germline. The CDR3 extends over 16 amino acids. For the CDR3, the DNA is TGTGCCAGCTCACCTAGGGGACTAGCGGGGCCGTATGAGCAGTTCTTC. Protein sequence: CASSPRGLAGPYEQFF.

This rearrangement joins TRBV19 to TRBJ1-6; D is unclear. The V gene's germline CDR1 is LNHDA and CDR2 SQIVND (reference sequence). The CDR3 length is 13 residues. V lost 1 base and J lost 6, with 4 bases in between. CDR3 sequence: CASSIVINSPLHF. CDR3 DNA: TGTGCCAGTAGTATAGTCATTAATTCACCCCTCCACTTT.

This clone was seen a single time. The chain is built from TRBV7-2 and TRBJ2-5, with 8 bases matching TRBD1. This CDR3 comprises 15 residues. Losses at the gene ends were 6 bases for V and 1 base for J; bases not matched to a gene: 7. Germline V gene sequence: CDR1 SGHTA, CDR2 FQGNSA. The CDR3 nucleotides are TGTGCCAGCAGGACCGGGACAGGTTCCCAAGAGACCCAGTACTTC. It encodes CASRTGTGSQETQYF.

The rearrangement uses TRBV28 and TRBJ2-7, with unresolved D. The CDR3 totals 13 residues. Germline loops: CDR1 MDHEN, CDR2 SYDVKM. The V and J ends lost 6 bases and 2 bases respectively, with 11 bases between them. CDR3 sequence (DNA): TGTGCCAGCAGCCCTTATAAAACCTACGAGCAGTACTTC. Its protein is CASSPYKTYEQYF.

This clone has just a few counts. The CDR3: CASSLTWQKNTEAFF. CDR3 DNA: TGTGCCAGCAGCTTAACCTGGCAGAAGAACACTGAAGCTTTCTTT. The chain couples TRBV6-5 to TRBJ1-1; unclear D gene. The CDR3 contains 15 residues. V was cut by 6 bases and J by 1 base, with 15 bases left in between. CDR1 is MNHEY and CDR2 is SVGAGI in the germline V gene.